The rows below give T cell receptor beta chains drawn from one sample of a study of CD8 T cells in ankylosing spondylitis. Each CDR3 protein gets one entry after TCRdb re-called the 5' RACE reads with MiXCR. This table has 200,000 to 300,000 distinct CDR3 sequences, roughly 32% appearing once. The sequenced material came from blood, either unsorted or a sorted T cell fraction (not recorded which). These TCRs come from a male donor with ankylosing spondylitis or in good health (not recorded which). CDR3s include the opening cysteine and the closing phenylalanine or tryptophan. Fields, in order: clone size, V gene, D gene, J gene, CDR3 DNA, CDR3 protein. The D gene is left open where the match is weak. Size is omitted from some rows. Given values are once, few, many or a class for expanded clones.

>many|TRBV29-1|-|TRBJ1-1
TGCAGCGTTGAAGGGCAGGACCTCGAAGCTTTCTTT
CSVEGQDLEAFF
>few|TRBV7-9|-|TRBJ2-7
TGTGCCAGCAGCTCCACCGAGGGACACTCCTACGAGCAGTACTTC
CASSSTEGHSYEQYF
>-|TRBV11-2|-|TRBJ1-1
TGTGCCAGCAGCTCTACTCCAGGGTACACTGAAGCTTTCTTT
CASSSTPGYTEAFF
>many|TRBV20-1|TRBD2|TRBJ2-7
TGCAGTGCTAGAGATATGGGAGGGAGCCCATCTGGCGAGCAGTACTTC
CSARDMGGSPSGEQYF
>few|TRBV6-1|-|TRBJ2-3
TGTGCCAGCAGCGAGCGGGTTCCAGATACGCAGTATTTT
CASSERVPDTQYF
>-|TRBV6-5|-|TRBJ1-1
TGTGCCAGCAGTTCATACCCGGGCCACGGGGGTGAAGCTTTCTTT
CASSSYPGHGGEAFF
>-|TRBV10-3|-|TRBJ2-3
TGTGCCATCAGTGTACTGGGCACAGATACGCAGTATTTT
CAISVLGTDTQYF
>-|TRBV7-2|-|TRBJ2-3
TGTGCCAGCAGACCCCCGGGACGACCTAGCACAGATACGCAGTATTTT
CASRPPGRPSTDTQYF
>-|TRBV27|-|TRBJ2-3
TGTGCCAGCAGTGTCCGGGACGTCACAGATACGCAGTATTTT
CASSVRDVTDTQYF
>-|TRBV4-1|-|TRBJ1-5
TGCGCCAGCAGCGAACCCTTGAAGAATCAGCCCCAGCATTTT
CASSEPLKNQPQHF
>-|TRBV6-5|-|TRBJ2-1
TGTGCCAGCAGTTACTCCGTCAGGGTGAATGAGCAGTTCTTC
CASSYSVRVNEQFF